The present entry profiles one T cell receptor beta chain with its context. Its antigen is not identified. The sample is drawn from a study of cytomegalovirus exposure and HLA in healthy donors. Findings of the study overall: Per published accounts, TCR beta sequences correctly predicted the HLA-A and HLA-B alleles of most subjects.

The primer mix had 60 Vbeta and 13 Jbeta primers. Assay: immunoSEQ multiplex PCR; the TCRdb copy retains only in-frame clones and omits some. This table holds some 130,000 clones, about 73% found once. This CDR3 spans 16 amino acids. The germline gives CDR1 SGHRS, CDR2 YFSETQ. Trimming removed 4 bases from V and 3 bases from J; junction bases left unmatched: 8. This receptor was identified in a woman aged 55-70 years in good health and CMV-seropositive. The sample comprised PBMCs. V gene TRBV5-1 combines with J gene TRBJ1-1; 11 bases align to TRBD1. The CDR3 coding sequence is TGCGCCAGCAGCAATGGACAGGGGGCTTTGTACACTGAAGCTTTCTTT. It codes for CASSNGQGALYTEAFF.